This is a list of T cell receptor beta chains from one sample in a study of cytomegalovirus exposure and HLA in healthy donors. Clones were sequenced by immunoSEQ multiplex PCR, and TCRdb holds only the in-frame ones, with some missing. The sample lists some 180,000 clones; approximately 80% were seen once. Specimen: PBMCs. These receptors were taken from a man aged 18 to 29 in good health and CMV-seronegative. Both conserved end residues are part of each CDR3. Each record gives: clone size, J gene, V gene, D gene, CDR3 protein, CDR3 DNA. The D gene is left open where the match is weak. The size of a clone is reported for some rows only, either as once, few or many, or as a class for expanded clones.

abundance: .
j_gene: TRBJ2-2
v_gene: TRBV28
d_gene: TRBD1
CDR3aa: CASSLRAGTGGIGELFF
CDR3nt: TGTGCCAGCAGTTTAAGGGCCGGGACAGGGGGGATCGGGGAGCTGTTTTTT

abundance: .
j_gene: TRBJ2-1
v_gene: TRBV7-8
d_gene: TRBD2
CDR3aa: CASSLGLAPNEQFF
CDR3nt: TGTGCCAGCAGCCTCGGACTAGCTCCCAATGAGCAGTTCTTC

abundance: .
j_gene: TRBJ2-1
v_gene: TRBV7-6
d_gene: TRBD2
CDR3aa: CASSLSSGGVPGEQFF
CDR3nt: TGTGCCAGCAGCTTATCTAGCGGGGGGGTCCCAGGTGAGCAGTTCTTC

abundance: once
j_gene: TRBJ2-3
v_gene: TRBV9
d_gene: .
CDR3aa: CASSVAGDTQYF
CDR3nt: TGTGCCAGCAGCGTAGCCGGAGATACGCAGTATTTT

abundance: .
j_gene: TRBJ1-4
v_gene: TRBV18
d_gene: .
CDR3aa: CASSPQTEEKLFF
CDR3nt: TGTGCCAGCTCACCACAAACAGAGGAAAAACTGTTTTTT

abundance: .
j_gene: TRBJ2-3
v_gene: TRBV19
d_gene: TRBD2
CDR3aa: CASRTSGGPLDTQYF
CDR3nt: TGTGCCAGCAGGACTAGCGGGGGGCCTTTGGATACGCAGTATTTT

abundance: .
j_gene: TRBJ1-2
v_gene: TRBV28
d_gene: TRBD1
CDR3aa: CASSLIRGHGYTF
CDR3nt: TGTGCCAGCAGTTTAATCAGGGGGCATGGCTACACCTTC

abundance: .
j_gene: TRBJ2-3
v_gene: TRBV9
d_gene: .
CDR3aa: CASSVGALLTDTQYF
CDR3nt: TGTGCCAGCAGCGTGGGGGCTCTCCTCACAGATACGCAGTATTTT

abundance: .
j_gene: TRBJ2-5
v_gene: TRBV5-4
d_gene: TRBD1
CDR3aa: CASRPGQELLETQYF
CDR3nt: TGTGCCAGCAGACCGGGACAGGAGCTATTAGAGACCCAGTACTTC

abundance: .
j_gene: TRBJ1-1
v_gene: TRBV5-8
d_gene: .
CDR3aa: CASSRGTEAFF
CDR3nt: TGTGCCAGCAGCCGAGGCACTGAAGCTTTCTTT

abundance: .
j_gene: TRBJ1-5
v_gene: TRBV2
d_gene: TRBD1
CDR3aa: CASSGQGDQPQHF
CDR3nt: TGTGCCAGCAGTGGACAGGGGGATCAGCCCCAGCATTTT

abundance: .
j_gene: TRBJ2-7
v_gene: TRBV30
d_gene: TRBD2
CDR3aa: CAWSRGGLGYEQYF
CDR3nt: TGTGCCTGGAGTCGAGGGGGACTAGGGTACGAGCAGTACTTC

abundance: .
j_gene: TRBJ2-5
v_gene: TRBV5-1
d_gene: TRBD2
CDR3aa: CASRRGGEGETQYF
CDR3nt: TGCGCCAGCAGGCGGGGGGGCGAGGGAGAGACCCAGTACTTC

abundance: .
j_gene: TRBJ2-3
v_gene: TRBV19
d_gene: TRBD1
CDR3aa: CASRTGANTDTQYF
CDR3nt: TGTGCCAGTCGGACAGGGGCCAACACAGATACGCAGTATTTT

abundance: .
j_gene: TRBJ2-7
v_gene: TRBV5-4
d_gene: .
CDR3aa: CASSLATGSEQYF
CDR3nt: TGTGCCAGCAGCTTGGCTACAGGGTCCGAGCAGTACTTC

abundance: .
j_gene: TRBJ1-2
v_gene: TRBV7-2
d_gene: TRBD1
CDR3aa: CASSLLSGTGRVFGYGYTF
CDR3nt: TGTGCCAGCAGCCTGCTATCCGGGACAGGACGGGTTTTCGGCTATGGCTACACCTTC

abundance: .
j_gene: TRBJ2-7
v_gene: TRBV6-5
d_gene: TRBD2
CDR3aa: CASGGDQYEQYF
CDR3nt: TGTGCCAGCGGGGGGGATCAATACGAGCAGTACTTC

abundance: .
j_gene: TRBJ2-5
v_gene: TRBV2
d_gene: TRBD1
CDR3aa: CASRRQGESETQYF
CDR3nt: TGTGCCAGCAGGAGACAGGGGGAGTCGGAGACCCAGTACTTC

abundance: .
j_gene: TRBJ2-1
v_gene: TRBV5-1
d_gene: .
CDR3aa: CTSSASRAPSYNEQFF
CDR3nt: TGCACCAGCAGCGCTTCGCGGGCCCCCTCCTACAATGAGCAGTTCTTC

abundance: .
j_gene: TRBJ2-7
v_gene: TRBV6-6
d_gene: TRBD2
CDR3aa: CASGRLAGVDEQYF
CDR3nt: TGTGCCAGCGGACGACTAGCGGGAGTTGACGAGCAGTACTTC

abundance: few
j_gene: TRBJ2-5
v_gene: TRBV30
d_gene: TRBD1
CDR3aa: CAWSGGTGAQETQYF
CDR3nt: TGTGCCTGGAGTGGGGGGACAGGGGCTCAAGAGACCCAGTACTTC

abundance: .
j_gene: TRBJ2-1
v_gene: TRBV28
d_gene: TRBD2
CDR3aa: CASSTRLAGANEQFF
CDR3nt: TGTGCCAGCAGTACCAGACTAGCGGGGGCCAATGAGCAGTTCTTC

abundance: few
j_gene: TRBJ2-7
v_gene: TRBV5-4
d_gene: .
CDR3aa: CASSTGHSEQYF
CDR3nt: TGTGCCAGCAGCACGGGACATTCCGAGCAGTACTTC